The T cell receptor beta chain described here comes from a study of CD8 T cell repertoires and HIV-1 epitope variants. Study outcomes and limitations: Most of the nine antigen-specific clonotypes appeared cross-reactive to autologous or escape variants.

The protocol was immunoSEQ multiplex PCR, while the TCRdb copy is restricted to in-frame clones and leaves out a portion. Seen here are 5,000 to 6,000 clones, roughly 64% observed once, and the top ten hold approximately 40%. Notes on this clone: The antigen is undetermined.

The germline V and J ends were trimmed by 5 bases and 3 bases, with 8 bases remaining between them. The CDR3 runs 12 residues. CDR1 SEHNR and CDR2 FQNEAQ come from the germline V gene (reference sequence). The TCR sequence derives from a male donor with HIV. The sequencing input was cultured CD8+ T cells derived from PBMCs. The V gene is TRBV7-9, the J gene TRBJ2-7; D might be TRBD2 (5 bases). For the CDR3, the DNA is TGTGCCAGCAGCCAACTAGACTACGAGCAGTACTTC. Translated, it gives CASSQLDYEQYF.